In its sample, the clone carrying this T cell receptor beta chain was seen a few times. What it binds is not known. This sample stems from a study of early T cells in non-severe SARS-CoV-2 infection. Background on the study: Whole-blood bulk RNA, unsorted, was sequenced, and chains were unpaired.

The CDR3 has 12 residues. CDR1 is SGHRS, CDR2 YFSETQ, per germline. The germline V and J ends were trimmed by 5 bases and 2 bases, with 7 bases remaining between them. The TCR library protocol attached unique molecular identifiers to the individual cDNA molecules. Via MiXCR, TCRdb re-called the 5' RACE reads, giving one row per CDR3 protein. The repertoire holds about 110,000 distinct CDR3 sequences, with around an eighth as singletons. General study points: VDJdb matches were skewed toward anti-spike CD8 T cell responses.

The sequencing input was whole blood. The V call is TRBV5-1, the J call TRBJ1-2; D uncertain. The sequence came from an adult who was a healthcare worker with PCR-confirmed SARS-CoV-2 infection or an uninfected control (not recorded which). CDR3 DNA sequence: TGCGCCAGCAGTCAACGGAACTATGGCTACACCTTC. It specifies CASSQRNYGYTF. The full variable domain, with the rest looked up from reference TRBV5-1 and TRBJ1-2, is KAGVTQTPRYLIKTRGQQVTLSCSPISGHRSVSWYQQTPGQGLQFLFEYFSETQRNKGNFPGRFSGRQFSNSRSEMNVSTLELGDSALYLCASSQRNYGYTFGSGTRLTVV.